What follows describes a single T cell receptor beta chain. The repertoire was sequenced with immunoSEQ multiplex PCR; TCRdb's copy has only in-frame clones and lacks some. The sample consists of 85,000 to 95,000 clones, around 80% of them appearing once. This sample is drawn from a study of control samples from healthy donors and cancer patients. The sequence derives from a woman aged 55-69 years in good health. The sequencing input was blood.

The CDR3 region is CASSVTSGTYTGELFF. The CDR3 coding sequence is TGTGCCAGCAGTGTCACTAGCGGGACTTATACCGGGGAGCTGTTTTTT. V and J are TRBV6-4 and TRBJ2-2; 10 nucleotides match TRBD2. The CDR3 runs to 16 residues. Unmatched junction bases numbered 7, after V lost 4 bases and J lost 5 bases. Germline CDR1 reads MRHNA; CDR2 reads SNTAGT.